What follows is one T cell receptor beta chain and its context. The antigen is undetermined. The source of the sample is a study of cytomegalovirus exposure and HLA in healthy donors. Study-level points and caveats: Some TCR beta chains (roughly 150 of them) were listed as cytomegalovirus-associated.

V was clipped by 6 bases and J by 9 bases, with 17 bases between them. Germline lookup yields CDR1 MNHNS and CDR2 SASEGT. This CDR3 has 13 residues. The PCR had 60 Vbeta and 13 Jbeta primers. Some clones are missing from TCRdb's copy, which holds only in-frame ones; the method was immunoSEQ multiplex PCR. In the table there are roughly 81,000 clones, around 80% of which are singletons. This clonotype originated in a man aged 30 to 39 in good health and CMV-seronegative. This chain links TRBV6-1 with TRBJ1-2; a possible D gene is TRBD1 (6 bases). What was sequenced was PBMCs. CDR3 in amino acids: CASSQQGKFSYTF. CDR3 coding DNA: TGTGCCAGCAGCCAACAGGGCAAATTTAGCTACACCTTC.